This TCR beta chain was identified during a study of graft-versus-host responses after intestinal transplantation. In the study overall: Multivisceral, liver-intestinal, or isolated intestinal transplants were received by the recipients. Following induction with anti-thymocyte globulin, all recipients were given tacrolimus and steroids for three to four years. The study, taken as a whole, reports: Circulating GvH clones peaking coincided with falling HvG clones soon after transplant. GvH clones were identified in recipient marrow, with some first appearing in ileum or blood.

A word on this clone: Its antigen is not known.

Assay: immunoSEQ multiplex PCR; the TCRdb copy retains only in-frame clones and omits some. The sample has about 89,000 clones, 91% seen once. Trimming pared 4 bases from V and 1 base from J, leaving 7 bases between. The CDR3 has 13 amino acids. Per the germline V gene, CDR1 is LNHDA and CDR2 is SQIVND (reference sequence). The sample consisted of unstimulated CD4+ T cells sorted from spleen or lymph node cells, taken before intestinal transplant. The genes are TRBV19 and TRBJ2-5, with D perhaps matching TRBD1 (5 bases). The TCR sequence derives from a human donor who received an intestinal transplant. The CDR3 region is CASSNRLQETQYF. CDR3 nucleotide sequence: TGTGCCAGTAGTAACAGGCTCCAAGAGACCCAGTACTTC.